These T cell receptor beta chains were read from a single sample in a study of blood T cell repertoires in COVID-19. Using immunoSEQ multiplex PCR, the repertoire was profiled, and TCRdb retains in-frame clones only, with some absent. There are 200,000 or so clones in the sample; over 75% occur only once, and approximately 4.8% lies in the top ten. The specimen sequenced was peripheral blood. The receptors were sampled from a middle-aged man with acute or convalescent COVID-19. The CDR3 runs from the conserved cysteine through the conserved F or W. D genes are given only for firm matches. Clone size is stated in some rows and not others, as once, few, many or a class when expanded.

clone size	D gene	V gene	J gene	CDR3 protein	CDR3 DNA
.	.	TRBV7-3	TRBJ1-2	CASSLGGVNYGYTF	TGTGCCAGCAGCTTAGGAGGGGTGAACTATGGCTACACCTTC
.	.	TRBV2	TRBJ1-3	CASSPQGSGNTIYF	TGTGCCAGCAGTCCGCAGGGCTCTGGAAACACCATATATTTT
.	TRBD1	TRBV7-6	TRBJ2-2	CASNPGTGNTGELFF	TGTGCCAGCAACCCCGGGACAGGGAACACCGGGGAGCTGTTTTTT
.	TRBD1	TRBV18	TRBJ1-1	CASSPDRGLGNTEAFF	TGTGCCAGCTCACCGGACAGGGGGCTGGGGAACACTGAAGCTTTCTTT
.	TRBD1	TRBV19	TRBJ1-5	CASSSSQGSNQPQHF	TGTGCCAGTAGTTCCTCACAGGGGAGCAATCAGCCCCAGCATTTT
many	.	TRBV5-6	TRBJ1-6	CASSYQGSYNSPLHF	TGTGCCAGCAGCTATCAGGGCTCCTATAATTCACCCCTCCACTTT
once	.	TRBV6-1	TRBJ1-1	CASSELRNTEAFF	TGTGCCAGCAGTGAACTCAGGAACACTGAAGCTTTCTTT
.	.	TRBV6-5	TRBJ1-4	CASSTGTTNEKLFF	TGTGCCAGCAGTACAGGGACAACTAATGAAAAACTGTTTTTT
.	TRBD1	TRBV9	TRBJ1-1	CASSVHPGQEVTEAFF	TGTGCCAGCAGCGTTCATCCGGGACAGGAGGTAACTGAAGCTTTCTTT
once	TRBD2	TRBV12-3/TRBV12-4	TRBJ2-5	CASRGTSGSAQYF	TGTGCCAGCAGGGGGACTAGCGGCTCTGCCCAGTACTTC
.	TRBD1	TRBV7-9	TRBJ1-2	CASKTGSGNYGYTF	TGTGCCAGTAAGACAGGGTCTGGGAACTATGGCTACACCTTC
.	.	TRBV6-5	TRBJ1-2	CASSSAGVGYGYTF	TGTGCCAGCAGTAGCGCGGGAGTGGGCTATGGCTACACCTTC
few	.	TRBV9	TRBJ2-3	CASSRMMGGGTDTQYF	TGTGCCAGCAGCCGGATGATGGGGGGAGGCACAGATACGCAGTATTTT
.	TRBD1	TRBV5-1	TRBJ2-1	CASRTGGPSSYNEQFF	TGCGCCAGCAGGACAGGGGGCCCGAGCTCCTACAATGAGCAGTTCTTC
.	.	TRBV19	TRBJ1-5	CASSIGGPGGPQHF	TGTGCCAGTAGTATCGGGGGACCTGGGGGGCCCCAGCATTTT
.	TRBD1	TRBV30	TRBJ1-1	CAWSGQGRSTEAFF	TGTGCCTGGAGTGGACAGGGGAGGTCCACTGAAGCTTTCTTT
.	TRBD1	TRBV7-9	TRBJ2-7	CASSADRGLGQYF	TGTGCCAGCAGCGCGGACAGGGGGCTAGGGCAGTACTTC
.	TRBD2	TRBV7-9	TRBJ2-1	CASRLVLAGVNEQFF	TGTGCCAGCAGGCTAGTACTAGCGGGGGTGAATGAGCAGTTCTTC
.	TRBD1	TRBV5-1	TRBJ2-6	CASSPGTVFSGANVLTF	TGCGCCAGCAGCCCCGGGACAGTGTTCTCTGGGGCCAACGTCCTGACTTTC
.	.	TRBV19	TRBJ2-7	CASSYGGTRWGEQYF	TGTGCCAGTAGTTATGGGGGCACTCGATGGGGCGAGCAGTACTTC
.	.	TRBV5-1	TRBJ2-3	CASSLALENPPDTQYF	TGCGCCAGCAGCTTGGCTCTGGAGAATCCCCCTGATACGCAGTATTTT
.	.	TRBV5-1	TRBJ1-1	CASTTGGFMNTEAFF	TGCGCCAGCACCACGGGAGGGTTTATGAACACTGAAGCTTTCTTT
.	TRBD1	TRBV19	TRBJ1-1	CASSTTGYPAEAFF	TGTGCCAGCTCTACGACAGGGTACCCCGCTGAAGCTTTCTTT
.	TRBD1	TRBV6-5	TRBJ2-2	CAIKSDRGNTGELFF	TGTGCCATTAAATCGGACAGGGGTAACACCGGGGAGCTGTTTTTT
.	.	TRBV6-5	TRBJ1-1	CASSYSEGPSYEAFF	TGTGCCAGCAGTTACTCGGAGGGACCCTCCTATGAAGCTTTCTTT
.	.	TRBV5-4	TRBJ1-5	CASSLGQKSNQPQHF	TGTGCCAGCAGCTTGGGACAGAAGAGCAATCAGCCCCAGCATTTT
.	TRBD1	TRBV10-1	TRBJ1-6	CASSVDRGNSPLHF	TGCGCCAGCAGTGTGGACAGGGGAAACTCACCCCTCCACTTT
.	.	TRBV6-5	TRBJ1-6	CASSYSTVYNSPLHF	TGTGCCAGCAGTTACTCGACAGTTTATAATTCACCCCTCCACTTT
.	.	TRBV18	TRBJ2-1	CASSPLAGSYNEQFF	TGTGCCAGCTCACCACTTGCGGGCTCCTACAATGAGCAGTTCTTC
.	TRBD1	TRBV27	TRBJ2-7	CASSLPTWSRGQANYEQYF	TGTGCCAGCAGTTTACCAACGTGGTCCAGGGGACAGGCAAACTACGAGCAGTACTTC
.	TRBD1	TRBV5-1	TRBJ2-7	CASSWGQGYEQYF	TGCGCCAGCAGCTGGGGACAGGGGTACGAGCAGTACTTC
once	TRBD1	TRBV5-5	TRBJ2-7	CASSLGPLSPGQTFGYEQYF	TGTGCCAGCAGCTTGGGGCCCCTTAGTCCGGGACAGACCTTTGGCTACGAGCAGTACTTC
once	TRBD1	TRBV25-1	TRBJ2-2	CASSKPGQAPGELFF	TGTGCCAGCAGTAAACCGGGACAGGCCCCCGGGGAGCTGTTTTTT
.	.	TRBV6-5	TRBJ1-1	CASRLQGTEAFF	TGTGCCAGCAGGTTACAGGGAACTGAAGCTTTCTTT
.	.	TRBV7-6	TRBJ2-5	CASSLAAAGSVKTQYF	TGTGCCAGCAGCTTAGCGGCGGCAGGGTCTGTAAAGACCCAGTACTTC
.	.	TRBV11-3	TRBJ2-7	CASLNGTTNYEQYF	TGTGCCAGCCTGAATGGGACAACGAATTACGAGCAGTACTTC
once	.	TRBV2	TRBJ1-1	CASSATVNTEAFF	TGTGCCAGCAGTGCAACAGTGAACACTGAAGCTTTCTTT
.	.	TRBV19	TRBJ2-1	CASSSRGEGYNEQFF	TGTGCCAGTAGCTCCAGGGGGGAAGGGTACAATGAGCAGTTCTTC
.	.	TRBV2	TRBJ2-3	CASSVLVTDTQYF	TGTGCCAGCAGTGTACTAGTAACAGATACGCAGTATTTT
.	TRBD1	TRBV12-3/TRBV12-4	TRBJ1-1	CASSPFGTGSAFF	TGTGCCAGCAGTCCCTTTGGGACAGGTTCGGCTTTCTTT
.	.	TRBV19	TRBJ2-6	CASSSGFGANVLTF	TGTGCCAGTAGCTCAGGATTTGGGGCCAACGTCCTGACTTTC
.	TRBD1	TRBV30	TRBJ1-1	CAWSRGDRGLGEAFF	TGTGCCTGGAGTCGAGGGGACAGGGGGCTGGGTGAAGCTTTCTTT
.	.	TRBV18	TRBJ1-2	CASSPSTESYGYTF	TGTGCCAGCTCACCATCAACAGAGTCCTATGGCTACACCTTC
.	TRBD1	TRBV6-5	TRBJ1-1	CASRTDRARNTEAFF	TGTGCCAGCAGGACCGACAGGGCCAGAAACACTGAAGCTTTCTTT
once	TRBD1	TRBV5-1	TRBJ1-1	CASSGPGQGEAFF	TGCGCCAGCAGCGGACCGGGACAGGGTGAAGCTTTCTTT
.	.	TRBV6-2/TRBV6-3	TRBJ1-6	CASSLRAAYNSPLHF	TGTGCCAGCAGCCTCAGGGCGGCCTATAATTCACCCCTCCACTTT
.	.	TRBV19	TRBJ1-1	CASSIGTVNTEAFF	TGTGCCAGTAGTATCGGGACTGTGAACACTGAAGCTTTCTTT